This TCR beta chain was sequenced during a study of blood T cell repertoires in COVID-19. Libraries were prepared by immunoSEQ multiplex PCR; TCRdb keeps only in-frame clonotypes and omits some of them. The table records hundreds of thousands of clones, around 82% of them present only once. This CDR3 contains 15 residues. Trimming removed 4 bases from V and 1 base from J; junction bases left unmatched: 4. CDR1 is GTSNPN and CDR2 is SVGIG in the germline V gene (reference sequence). The sequence came from a woman in her fifties or sixties who had been exposed to COVID-19. Material for sequencing was PBMCs or T cells enriched from blood (not recorded which). The V and J genes are TRBV30 and TRBJ2-6, with 7 bases fitting TRBD2. The CDR3 nucleotides are TGTGCCTGGACCCGGGGGGTTTCTGGGGCCAACGTCCTGACTTTC. It translates to CAWTRGVSGANVLTF.